This T cell receptor beta chain was sequenced during a study of spatial heterogeneity in lung cancer. This sample's time point: blood at routine non-recurrence follow-up after resection. The authors sequenced whole RNA from tumor, nontumor lung or frozen PBMC without sorting. TCRdb used MiXCR to reprocess the 5' RACE reads, holding one entry per CDR3 protein. Here the sample spans some 120,000 distinct CDR3 sequences, 9.5% to 15% being singletons. V was trimmed by 5 bases and J by 5 bases, leaving 16 bases between them. This CDR3 comprises 15 residues. Germline V gene lookup returns CDR1 SGHTA and CDR2 FQGNSA.

The chain joins TRBV7-2 to TRBJ1-3, with D unclear. The receptor's source is a male donor with early-stage non-small cell lung cancer. This specimen consisted of PBMCs, obtained at follow-up. DNA for the CDR3: TGTGCCAGCAGCCTAGAGGGCACAACACGAAACACCATATATTTT. This encodes CASSLEGTTRNTIYF. The full variable domain, in which reference TRBV7-2 and TRBJ1-3 provide the parts outside the CDR3, is GAGVSQSPSNKVTEKGKDVELRCDPISGHTALYWYRQSLGQGLEFLIYFQGNSAPDKSGLPSDRFSAERTGGSVSTLTIQRTQQEDSAVYLCASSLEGTTRNTIYFGEGSWLTVV.